These 5 T cell receptor beta chains share one sample of origin, sequenced in a study of radiotherapy plus CTLA-4 blockade in lung cancer. Clones were read by immunoSEQ multiplex PCR, and TCRdb kept only the in-frame ones, dropping some. The data hold around 72,000 clones, with around 80% observed a single time. This material consisted of peripheral blood, taken from a patient treated with radiotherapy plus ipilimumab. Every receptor here comes from a human donor with non-small cell lung cancer who had a complete response to radiotherapy plus ipilimumab.

This clone was counted a few times. The chain links TRBV6-5 to TRBJ2-1; 12 nucleotides agree with TRBD1. The CDR3 covers 16 residues. Germline CDR1 and CDR2: MNHEY and SVGAGI. Germline trimming cut 4 bases from V and 7 bases from J; bases unmatched to any gene: 8. CDR3 residues: CASSFPGTGGKNEQFF. Written as DNA, the CDR3 is TGTGCCAGCAGTTTCCCCGGGACAGGGGGCAAAAATGAGCAGTTCTTC.

The chain carries TRBV1 and TRBJ2-7; the table's D call of TRBD2 was not tested on the DNA. TRBV1 represents a pseudogene. The CDR3 covers 16 residues. The CDR3 coding sequence is TGCACCAGCAACCCGGGGGGGGACAAAAAGAGCTACGAGCAGTACTTC. Its protein is CTSNPGGDKKSYEQYF.

The V call is TRBV28, the J call TRBJ1-2; TRBD1 matches at 9 bases. This CDR3 contains 14 residues. V lost 6 bases and J lost 4; bases outside the gene matches: 6. CDR1 is MDHEN and CDR2 is SYDVKM in the germline V gene. CDR3: CASRPDRGSYGYTF. CDR3 nucleotide sequence: TGTGCCAGCAGACCTGACAGGGGGAGCTATGGCTACACCTTC.

The rearrangement joins TRBV7-9 to TRBJ2-1; D possibly matches TRBD1 or TRBD2 (5 bases each). Germline loops: CDR1 SEHNR, CDR2 FQNEAQ (reference sequence). V shed 5 bases and J shed 4 bases, with 18 bases lying between them. There are 16 residues in the CDR3. The CDR3 region is CASSPGAQRRYNEQFF. The CDR3 DNA reads as TGTGCCAGCAGCCCCGGGGCCCAACGGAGGTACAATGAGCAGTTCTTC. The variable domain in full, completed from reference TRBV7-9 and TRBJ2-1, reads DTGVSQNPRHKITKRGQNVTFRCDPISEHNRLYWYRQTLGQGPEFLTYFQNEAQLEKSRLLSDRFSAERPKGSFSTLEIQRTEQGDSAMYLCASSPGAQRRYNEQFFGPGTRLTVL.

This clone appeared a single time. V gene TRBV10-2 combines with J gene TRBJ1-5; unclear D gene. The CDR3 contains 15 residues. Germline lookup yields CDR1 WSHSY and CDR2 SAAADI. The V gene lost 2 bases and the J gene lost 2 bases, with 10 bases spanning the gap. The DNA for the CDR3 is TGCGCCAGCAGTGAGCGGGGAGTGGGCAATCAGCCCCAGCATTTT. Translated, it gives CASSERGVGNQPQHF.